This T cell receptor beta chain stems from a study of blood T cell repertoires in COVID-19. Study-wide background: PBMCs, B-cell-depleted T cells, or T cells were the source of the cDNA or gDNA that made up the material.

Under the authors' procedure: Researchers report that nucleated cell counts were estimated from reference gene primer amplification. Only in-frame clones appear in the TCRdb table, and some are missing; sequencing was by immunoSEQ multiplex PCR. V, J and clone size were drawn from that table, and D and trimming were deduced from the DNA. Of hundreds of thousands of clones in the sample, around 92% were seen once. Germline CDR1 reads PRHDT; CDR2 reads FYEKMQ (reference sequence). V lost 5 bases and J lost 5; bases outside the gene matches: 9. CDR3 length equals 17 residues. This TCR came from a woman in her twenties or thirties with COVID-19, enrolled during active disease. The gene calls are TRBV13 and TRBJ1-4; 12 bases agree with TRBD1. The sample was peripheral blood. CDR3 region: CASSPSGTGGGNEKLFF. The CDR3 coding sequence is TGTGCCAGCAGCCCATCTGGGACAGGGGGCGGGAATGAAAAACTGTTTTTT.